A selection of T cell receptor beta chains follows, all from one sample in a study of radiation and T cells in renal cell carcinoma. Repertoires were generated with immunoSEQ multiplex PCR, while TCRdb's copy carries only in-frame clones and drops some. The table shows 70,000 or so clones, with 82% occurring only once. The sample was blood, taken from a patient whose treatment included radiotherapy and nephrectomy. These receptors were obtained from a man between 60 and 70 years old with renal cell carcinoma. Each CDR3 is given with its conserved first and last residue. D genes are given only for firm matches. Part of the rows lack a size; the others show once, few, many or a class for expanded clones.

clone_size d_call j_call v_call cdr3_aa cdr3_nt
- - TRBJ1-5 TRBV19 CASSIGGAASFAGYSNQPQHF TGTGCCAGTAGTATTGGGGGGGCCGCGTCGTTCGCGGGATATAGCAATCAGCCCCAGCATTTT
- - TRBJ2-3 TRBV6-1 CASIARGLADTQYF TGTGCCAGCATAGCCAGGGGACTGGCAGATACGCAGTATTTT
few TRBD2 TRBJ2-1 TRBV27 CASSLRLAGGNNEQFF TGTGCCAGCAGTCTCAGACTAGCGGGAGGCAACAATGAGCAGTTCTTC
- - TRBJ2-7 TRBV19 CASSIKGLSKETYEQYF TGTGCCAGTAGTATAAAGGGACTCAGTAAGGAGACGTACGAGCAGTACTTC
- - TRBJ1-1 TRBV9 CASSTVTGNTEAFF TGTGCCAGCAGCACGGTAACGGGGAACACTGAAGCTTTCTTT
few TRBD2 TRBJ2-1 TRBV25-1 CASSGSGRGLNNEQFF TGTGCCAGCAGTGGGAGCGGGAGGGGATTAAACAATGAGCAGTTCTTC
once - TRBJ2-3 TRBV7-9 CASSLANRGTDTQYF TGTGCCAGCAGCTTAGCTAACAGGGGCACAGATACGCAGTATTTT
few TRBD1 TRBJ1-5 TRBV7-9 CASSQQGGQPQHF TGTGCCAGCAGCCAACAGGGGGGTCAGCCCCAGCATTTT
- - TRBJ2-7 TRBV15 CATSRDRVTYEQYF TGTGCCACCAGCAGAGACAGGGTTACCTACGAGCAGTACTTC
- TRBD1 TRBJ1-4 TRBV10-3 CASGQGGNEKLFF TGTGCCAGCGGACAGGGGGGTAATGAAAAACTGTTTTTT
- - TRBJ2-2 TRBV7-6 CASSLYGGRTRNTGELFF TGTGCCAGCAGCTTATATGGTGGCCGGACTCGTAACACCGGGGAGCTGTTTTTT
few - TRBJ2-2 TRBV12-5 CASGLGYTGELFF TGTGCTAGTGGTTTGGGTTACACCGGGGAGCTGTTTTTT
- TRBD1 TRBJ1-1 TRBV18 CASSPAGTGLIEAFF TGTGCCAGCTCACCCGCCGGGACAGGGCTCATTGAAGCTTTCTTT
- - TRBJ1-4 TRBV5-1 CASSASGVNEKLFF TGCGCCAGCAGCGCCTCAGGGGTTAATGAAAAACTGTTTTTT
- TRBD1 TRBJ1-2 TRBV2 CASSVGDRNGYTF TGTGCCAGCAGTGTAGGGGACAGGAATGGCTACACCTTC
once TRBD2 TRBJ2-5 TRBV30 CAWSARLAPPQETQYF TGTGCCTGGAGTGCTAGACTAGCGCCCCCCCAAGAGACCCAGTACTTC
- - TRBJ2-1 TRBV11-1 CASSLGRQSGTMDEQFF TGTGCCAGCAGCTTAGGGCGACAATCGGGGACAATGGATGAGCAGTTCTTC
- TRBD1 TRBJ1-5 TRBV28 CASSLDRGGGNQPQHF TGTGCCAGCAGTTTGGACAGGGGCGGAGGCAATCAGCCCCAGCATTTT
- - TRBJ2-5 TRBV9 CASSYAGEETQYF TGTGCCAGCAGCTACGCTGGGGAAGAGACCCAGTACTTC
- - TRBJ2-3 TRBV6-5 CASRKSGEDTQYF TGTGCCAGCAGGAAGAGTGGGGAGGATACGCAGTATTTT
- - TRBJ1-5 TRBV21-1 CASSRTSGLSNQPQHF TGTGCCAGCAGCAGAACTTCGGGGCTGAGCAATCAGCCCCAGCATTTT
many - TRBJ1-2 TRBV2 CAMIFMTYGYTF TGTGCCATGATATTCATGACCTATGGCTACACCTTC
- - TRBJ2-3 TRBV19 CASRASGYSDTQYF TGTGCCAGTAGAGCATCAGGGTATTCAGATACGCAGTATTTT
few - TRBJ2-7 TRBV13 CASSHGTASSYEQYF TGTGCCAGCAGCCACGGGACGGCGAGCTCCTACGAGCAGTACTTC
- - TRBJ1-1 TRBV19 CASSSGEGTWTEAFF TGTGCCAGTAGTAGCGGTGAGGGGACCTGGACTGAAGCTTTCTTT
- TRBD1 TRBJ2-6 TRBV28 CASSFLRGSGANVLTF TGTGCCAGCAGTTTCCTCAGGGGGTCAGGGGCCAACGTCCTGACTTTC
- - TRBJ2-7 TRBV4-1 CASSQGESSYEQYF TGCGCCAGCAGCCAAGGGGAGAGCTCCTACGAGCAGTACTTC
once - TRBJ1-4 TRBV28 CASSRDTVGEKLFF TGTGCCAGCAGTAGAGACACTGTAGGTGAAAAACTGTTTTTT
- TRBD1 TRBJ2-1 TRBV19 CASSKNRGPKDEQFF TGTGCCAGTAGCAAGAACAGGGGCCCTAAGGATGAGCAGTTCTTC
- - TRBJ2-2 TRBV4-2 CASRGTPNTGELFF TGTGCCAGCAGGGGGACTCCAAACACCGGGGAGCTGTTTTTT
- TRBD1 TRBJ2-1 TRBV29-1 CSVEEGTGLVNEQFF TGCAGCGTTGAGGAAGGGACAGGGTTGGTCAATGAGCAGTTCTTC
- TRBD1 TRBJ2-1 TRBV2 CASSEGVIWGQGSNEQFF TGTGCCAGCAGTGAAGGGGTAATTTGGGGACAGGGGAGCAATGAGCAGTTCTTC
- - TRBJ1-2 TRBV20-1 CSVRLNYGYTF TGCAGTGTTAGGCTAAACTATGGCTACACCTTC
once - TRBJ2-7 TRBV18 CASSATYEQYF TGTGCCAGCTCAGCTACCTACGAGCAGTACTTC
few - TRBJ1-2 TRBV7-2 CASSLRPRFNYGYTF TGTGCCAGCAGCTTAAGGCCGCGATTTAACTATGGCTACACCTTC
few - TRBJ2-2 TRBV30 CAWTSGTASNTGELFF TGTGCCTGGACCTCCGGGACTGCCTCGAACACCGGGGAGCTGTTTTTT
- - TRBJ2-7 TRBV5-4 CASSLWSTAYEQYF TGTGCCAGCAGCTTGTGGTCCACAGCGTACGAGCAGTACTTC
- TRBD2 TRBJ2-3 TRBV18 CASSPPIVLAGDGGTDTQYF TGTGCCAGCTCACCACCGATAGTACTAGCGGGAGATGGGGGCACAGATACGCAGTATTTT
- TRBD1 TRBJ2-7 TRBV5-1 CASSFARGPAVDEQYF TGCGCCAGCAGCTTCGCCAGGGGGCCGGCAGTGGACGAGCAGTACTTC
- - TRBJ2-2 TRBV2 CASSEGVSGELFF TGTGCCAGCAGTGAAGGGGTTTCCGGGGAGCTGTTTTTT
- TRBD2 TRBJ2-1 TRBV7-9 CASTNRVVGRAWNEQFF TGTGCCAGCACCAATAGGGTAGTTGGGAGGGCCTGGAATGAGCAGTTCTTC
- TRBD2 TRBJ2-1 TRBV4-1 CASSLSGTSGYNEQFF TGCGCCAGCAGCCTGTCGGGGACTAGCGGTTACAATGAGCAGTTCTTC
few TRBD2 TRBJ2-7 TRBV19 CASSARASGSPSSYEQYF TGTGCCAGTAGTGCGAGGGCTAGCGGGAGCCCCAGCTCCTACGAGCAGTACTTC
- - TRBJ2-1 TRBV11-3 CASSSARGDEQFF TGTGCCAGCAGCTCCGCCCGGGGTGATGAGCAGTTCTTC
- - TRBJ2-2 TRBV19 CASSGKNTGELFF TGTGCCAGTAGCGGCAAGAACACCGGGGAGCTGTTTTTT
once - TRBJ1-1 TRBV19 CASSMTPQDTEAFF TGTGCCAGTAGTATGACACCCCAGGACACTGAAGCTTTCTTT
- - TRBJ1-1 TRBV6-5 CASSYSTAGNTEAFF TGTGCCAGCAGTTACTCGACCGCAGGGAACACTGAAGCTTTCTTT
- - TRBJ1-6 TRBV30 CAWARRGRRNINSPLHF TGTGCCTGGGCCCGAAGGGGCAGGCGGAACATTAATTCACCCCTCCACTTT
- - TRBJ2-3 TRBV5-1 CASSLAGHPSADTQYF TGCGCCAGCAGCTTGGCAGGGCATCCCTCAGCAGATACGCAGTATTTT
- - TRBJ1-2 TRBV2 CASISGVGYGYTF TGTGCCAGCATTAGTGGGGTCGGGTATGGCTACACCTTC
- - TRBJ2-2 TRBV11-3 CASSLDWQPANTGELFF TGTGCCAGCAGCTTAGATTGGCAACCCGCGAACACCGGGGAGCTGTTTTTT
once TRBD1 TRBJ2-5 TRBV28 CASTGGLDRGLGETQYF TGTGCCAGCACCGGGGGATTGGACAGGGGGCTCGGGGAGACCCAGTACTTC
- TRBD1 TRBJ2-7 TRBV2 CASSESDRGPYEQYF TGTGCCAGCAGTGAGAGTGACAGGGGTCCCTACGAGCAGTACTTC
- - TRBJ1-1 TRBV6-5 CASSYGRRPNTEAFF TGTGCCAGCAGTTACGGCAGACGGCCGAACACTGAAGCTTTCTTT